Each of the 6 T cell receptor beta chains below was sequenced from the same sample in a study of T-cell memory formation after mild COVID-19. TCRdb fed the 5' RACE reads into MiXCR, producing one record per CDR3 protein. The table lists about 470,000 distinct CDR3 sequences, about 18% of them singletons. The sample taken for sequencing was PBMCs or a T cell subset sorted from them (not recorded which). The receptors derive from an adult woman who had mild COVID-19 (a few samples of this study predate the infection). Cell type and time point are not known.

The chain couples TRBV5-4 to TRBJ2-2, with TRBD1 matching 9 bases. Germline trimming cut 3 bases from V and 4 bases from J; bases unmatched to any gene: 7. Germline CDR1 and CDR2: SGHNT and YYREEE (reference sequence). The CDR3 extends over 16 amino acids. CDR3 DNA sequence: TGTGCCAGCAGCTACCGACAGGGGGGGATCACCGGGGAGCTGTTTTTT. It encodes CASSYRQGGITGELFF.

This clonotype was observed a handful of times. This chain uses TRBV7-3 with TRBJ2-6; D gene ambiguous. Trimming cost V 5 bases and J 0 bases, with 5 bases left between them. This CDR3 is built from 14 residues. Looked up from germline, CDR1 is SGHTA and CDR2 is FQGTGA. CDR3 protein: CASSHDSGANVLTF. The DNA of the CDR3 is TGTGCCAGCAGCCACGACTCTGGGGCCAACGTCCTGACTTTC.

For the CDR3, the DNA is TGCGCCAGCACCCCCAGTGGTTCCCACAGGACCGGGTACGAGCAGTACTTC. Translating gives CASTPSGSHRTGYEQYF. The genes are TRBV10-2 and TRBJ2-7; TRBD1 might be the D (5 bases). Looked up from germline, CDR1 is WSHSY and CDR2 is SAAADI. The CDR3 has 17 amino acids. V lost 7 bases, J lost 4 bases, and 26 bases lay in between.

This clonotype appeared a few times. The V and J genes are TRBV7-9 and TRBJ2-7, with TRBD2 matching over 7 bases. This CDR3 region has 15 residues. J was trimmed by 1 base and V by 1 base; bases with no gene match: 4. In germline, CDR1 is SEHNR, CDR2 FQNEAQ (reference sequence). For the CDR3, the DNA is TGTGCCAGCAGCTTAGTCGGGGGGAATTCCTACGAGCAGTACTTC. Translating gives CASSLVGGNSYEQYF.

The table lists this clonotype with a few counts. The V call is TRBV11-2, the J call TRBJ2-7, with D tentatively TRBD1 (6 bases). The germline V gene encodes CDR1 SGHAT and CDR2 FQNNGV. Deletions cut 5 bases from V and 2 bases from J, with 16 bases between. This CDR3 has 15 amino acids. CDR3 DNA sequence: TGTGCCAGCAGCCCATACAGGGACAAAGCCTACGAGCAGTACTTC. It is translated as CASSPYRDKAYEQYF.

The chain employs TRBV27 and TRBJ2-5; 7 bases fit TRBD2. The CDR3 has 15 amino acids. Per the germline V gene, CDR1 is MNHEY and CDR2 is SMNVEV (reference sequence). V shed 5 bases and J 7 bases; nucleotides not matched to a gene: 13. CDR3 in amino acids: CASSPLAPRGGTQYF. The CDR3 bases are TGTGCCAGCAGTCCACTAGCGCCAAGGGGCGGGACCCAGTACTTC.